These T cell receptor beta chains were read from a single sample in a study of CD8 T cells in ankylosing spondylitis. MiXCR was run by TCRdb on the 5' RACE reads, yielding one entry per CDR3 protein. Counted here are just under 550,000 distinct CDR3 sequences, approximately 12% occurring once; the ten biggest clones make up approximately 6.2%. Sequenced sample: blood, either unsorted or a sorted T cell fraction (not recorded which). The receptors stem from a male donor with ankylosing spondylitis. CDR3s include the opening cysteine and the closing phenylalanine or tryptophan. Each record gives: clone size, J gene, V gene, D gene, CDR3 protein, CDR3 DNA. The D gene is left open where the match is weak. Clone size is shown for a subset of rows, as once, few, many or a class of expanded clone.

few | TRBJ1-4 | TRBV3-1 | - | CASSQESGSGKLFF | TGTGCCAGCAGCCAAGAAAGCGGAAGCGGAAAACTGTTTTTT
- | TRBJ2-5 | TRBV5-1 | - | CASSLQGSRRDGTQYF | TGCGCCAGCAGCTTACAGGGGTCTAGGCGGGATGGGACCCAGTACTTC
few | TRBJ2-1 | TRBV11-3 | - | CASSLVSLAYNEQFF | TGTGCCAGCAGCTTAGTCAGTCTAGCTTACAATGAGCAGTTCTTC
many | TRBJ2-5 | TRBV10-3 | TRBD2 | CAISRTSGQETQYF | TGTGCCATCAGTCGGACTAGCGGGCAAGAGACCCAGTACTTC
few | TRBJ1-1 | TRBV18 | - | CASSPDRIVEAFF | TGTGCCAGCTCACCAGACAGGATTGTTGAAGCTTTCTTT
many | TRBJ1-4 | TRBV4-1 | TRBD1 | CASSRGTGGSNEKLFF | TGCGCCAGCAGCCGTGGGACAGGGGGCTCTAATGAAAAACTGTTTTTT
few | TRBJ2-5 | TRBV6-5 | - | CASSYPEETQYF | TGTGCCAGCAGTTACCCGGAAGAGACCCAGTACTTC
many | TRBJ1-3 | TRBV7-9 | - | CASSSQFGDTIYF | TGTGCCAGCAGCTCCCAATTCGGAGACACCATATATTTT
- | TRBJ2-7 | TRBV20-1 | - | CSIRRGSYEQYF | TGCAGTATCAGGAGGGGATCCTACGAGCAGTACTTC
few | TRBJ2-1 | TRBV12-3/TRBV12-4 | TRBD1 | CASSTGTGVGDEQFF | TGTGCCAGCAGTACCGGGACAGGGGTTGGGGATGAGCAGTTCTTC
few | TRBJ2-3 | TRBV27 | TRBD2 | CASSLPGGPQNTQYF | TGTGCCAGCAGCCTTCCGGGGGGTCCCCAGAATACGCAGTATTTT
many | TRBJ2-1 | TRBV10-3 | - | CAISVTGRTDEQFF | TGTGCCATCAGTGTGACAGGCAGAACCGATGAGCAGTTCTTC
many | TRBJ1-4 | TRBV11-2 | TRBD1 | CASSLWTGGEKLFF | TGTGCCAGCAGCTTATGGACAGGGGGCGAAAAACTGTTTTTT
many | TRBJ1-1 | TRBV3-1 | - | CASSHWGTQGTEAFF | TGTGCCAGCAGCCACTGGGGGACTCAAGGTACTGAAGCTTTCTTT
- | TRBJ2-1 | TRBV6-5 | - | CASSFLRPSYNEQFF | TGTGCCAGCAGTTTCTTGAGGCCGTCCTACAATGAGCAGTTCTTC
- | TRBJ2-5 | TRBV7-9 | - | CASTFSTSPFQETQYF | TGTGCCAGCACCTTCTCGACTAGTCCCTTTCAAGAGACCCAGTACTTC
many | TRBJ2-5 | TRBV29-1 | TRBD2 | CSVDTGGLRHF | TGCAGCGTCGATACCGGGGGGTTGAGGCACTTC
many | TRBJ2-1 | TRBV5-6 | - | CASSLAATGKNNEQFF | TGTGCCAGCAGCTTGGCCGCAACAGGGAAGAACAATGAGCAGTTCTTC
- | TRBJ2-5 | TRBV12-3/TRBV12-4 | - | CASTATDQETQYF | TGTGCCAGCACCGCGACAGACCAAGAGACCCAGTACTTC
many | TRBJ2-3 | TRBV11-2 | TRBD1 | CASSYQGAQISSTDTQYF | TGTGCCAGCAGTTACCAGGGGGCGCAGATCAGTAGCACAGATACGCAGTATTTT
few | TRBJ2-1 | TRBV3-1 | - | CASSPRSRPGVF | TGTGCCAGCAGCCCCCGATCCCGCCCGGGGGTCTTC
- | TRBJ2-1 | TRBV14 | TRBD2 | CASSQGLANEQFF | TGTGCCAGCAGCCAAGGACTAGCAAATGAGCAGTTCTTC
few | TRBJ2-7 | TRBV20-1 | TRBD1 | CSAMGDREYEQYF | TGCAGTGCTATGGGGGACAGGGAGTACGAGCAGTACTTC
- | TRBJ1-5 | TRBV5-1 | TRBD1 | CASSSGDRANQPQHF | TGCGCCAGCAGCTCAGGGGACAGGGCTAATCAGCCCCAGCATTTT
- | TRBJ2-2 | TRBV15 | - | CATSRVRQGHTGELFF | TGTGCCACCAGCAGAGTACGGCAGGGACACACCGGGGAGCTGTTTTTT
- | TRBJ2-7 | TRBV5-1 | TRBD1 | CASSRDRTGDEQYF | TGCGCCAGCAGCCGGGATCGGACAGGAGACGAGCAGTACTTC
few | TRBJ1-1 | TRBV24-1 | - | CATSDRTTREAFF | TGTGCCACCAGTGACCGGACTACGCGAGAAGCTTTCTTT
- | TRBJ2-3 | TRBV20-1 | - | CSARGRQTRDTQYF | TGCAGTGCTAGAGGGAGACAGACCCGTGATACGCAGTATTTT
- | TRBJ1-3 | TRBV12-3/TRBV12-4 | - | CASRRTGTRSGNTIYF | TGTGCCAGCAGACGTACCGGGACGAGGTCTGGAAACACCATATATTTT
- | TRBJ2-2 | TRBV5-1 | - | CASSSLNEPTGELFF | TGCGCCAGCAGCTCACTAAATGAGCCCACCGGGGAGCTGTTTTTT
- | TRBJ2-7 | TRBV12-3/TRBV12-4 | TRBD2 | CASNPSGRAGEQYF | TGTGCCAGCAACCCCAGCGGGAGGGCTGGCGAGCAGTACTTC
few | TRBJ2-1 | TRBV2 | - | CASIDLPLRLAHAFF | TGTGCCAGCATCGACCTCCCTCTTAGGCTAGCCCACGCGTTCTTC
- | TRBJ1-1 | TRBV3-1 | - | CASSQAWGREAEAFF | TGTGCCAGCAGCCAAGCCTGGGGCAGGGAGGCTGAAGCTTTCTTT
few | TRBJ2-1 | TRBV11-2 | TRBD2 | CASSLAQRGPNNEQFF | TGTGCCAGCAGCTTAGCCCAGCGGGGGCCGAACAATGAGCAGTTCTTC
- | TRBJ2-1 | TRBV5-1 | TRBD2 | CASSSSTSGYNEQFF | TGCGCCAGCAGCTCCTCAACTAGCGGGTACAATGAGCAGTTCTTC
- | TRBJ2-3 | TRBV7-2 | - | CASSLVSGVTDTQYF | TGTGCCAGCAGCTTAGTTTCGGGAGTTACAGATACGCAGTATTTT
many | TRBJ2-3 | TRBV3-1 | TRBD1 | CASSRTGADTQYF | TGTGCCAGCAGCCGGACAGGGGCAGATACGCAGTATTTT